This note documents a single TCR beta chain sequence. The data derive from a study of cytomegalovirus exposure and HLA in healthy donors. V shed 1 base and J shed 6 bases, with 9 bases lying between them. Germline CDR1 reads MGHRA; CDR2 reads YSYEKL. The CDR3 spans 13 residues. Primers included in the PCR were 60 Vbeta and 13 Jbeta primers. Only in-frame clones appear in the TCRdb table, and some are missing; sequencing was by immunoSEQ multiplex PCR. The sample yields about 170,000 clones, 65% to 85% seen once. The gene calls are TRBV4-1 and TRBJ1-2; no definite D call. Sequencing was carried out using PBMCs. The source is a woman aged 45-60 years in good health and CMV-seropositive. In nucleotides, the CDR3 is TGCGCCAGCAGCCAAGGTCAGGAGGATGGCTACACCTTC. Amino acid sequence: CASSQGQEDGYTF.